This T cell receptor (beta chain) was retrieved from a study of T-cell reconstitution after alpha-beta-depleted transplantation in children. This CDR3 spans 12 amino acids. The germline V gene has CDR1 SGHTA and CDR2 FQGNSA. The germline V and J ends were trimmed by 5 bases and 5 bases, with 9 bases remaining between them. General study results and limits: Diversity and T-cell counts at one year after transplant derived mostly from new T cells.

This clonotype came up a few times. Its antigen is currently unknown. The library targeted TCRbeta and was prepared with unique molecular identifiers. TCRdb reprocessed the PCR reads via MiXCR and lists one record per CDR3 protein. The data contain 450,000 to 550,000 distinct CDR3 sequences, 10% to 12% of them singletons. This sequence joins TRBV7-2 and TRBJ2-5; D is unclear. Sequencing was performed on PBMCs, mostly from graft donor cells, taken 180 days after TCRalphabeta/CD19-depleted stem cell transplant. This TCR was recovered from a female patient aged 2-10 years who had a stem cell transplant for aplastic anemia, so the T cells may come from the graft donor. In DNA, the CDR3 is TGTGCCAGCAGCCTAACAGCGGAGACCCAGTACTTC. Translating gives CASSLTAETQYF. Complete variable domain (other parts from reference TRBV7-2 and TRBJ2-5): GAGVSQSPSNKVTEKGKDVELRCDPISGHTALYWYRQSLGQGLEFLIYFQGNSAPDKSGLPSDRFSAERTGGSVSTLTIQRTQQEDSAVYLCASSLTAETQYFGPGTRLLVL.